The clone carrying this TCR beta chain was seen a few times. Its antigen is currently unknown. These data originate in a study of blood T cells in healthy people across ages. Whole-study results and caveats: In older individuals, TCR beta diversity per million T cells was lower, falling roughly linearly with age.

The authors ran a second PCR of roughly 6 to 12 cycles using a sample-barcoded 5' primer and a J-beta primer mix. Every cDNA molecule carried a tag from a template-switch adaptor bearing 12 random nucleotides. TCRdb redid the calling of the 5' RACE reads with MiXCR, one entry per CDR3 protein. The sample has approximately 1.5 million distinct CDR3 sequences; roughly 43% are singletons. PBMCs, at least 6.5 million per sample, were isolated. Germline V lookup: CDR1 SGDLS, CDR2 YYNGEE. Trimming took 3 bases from V and 2 from J, leaving 5 bases between them. This CDR3 contains 12 residues. The chain links TRBV9 to TRBJ1-2; D is undetermined. Sequencing was performed on blood. The receptor comes from a young woman in good health. CDR3 in amino acids: CASSDGNYGYTF. DNA of the CDR3: TGTGCCAGCAGCGACGGAAACTATGGCTACACCTTC. Looking up the rest from reference TRBV9 and TRBJ1-2 gives the full variable domain: DSGVTQTPKHLITATGQRVTLRCSPRSGDLSVYWYQQSLDQGLQFLIQYYNGEERAKGNILERFSAQQFPDLHSELNLSSLELGDSALYFCASSDGNYGYTFGSGTRLTVV.